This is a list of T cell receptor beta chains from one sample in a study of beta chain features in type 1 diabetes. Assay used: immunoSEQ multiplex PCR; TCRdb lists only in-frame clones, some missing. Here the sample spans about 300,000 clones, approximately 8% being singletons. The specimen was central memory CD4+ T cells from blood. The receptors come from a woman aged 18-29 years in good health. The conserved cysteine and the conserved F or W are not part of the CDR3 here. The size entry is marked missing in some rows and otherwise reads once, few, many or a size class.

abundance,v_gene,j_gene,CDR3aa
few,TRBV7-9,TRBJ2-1,ASSLVRSGEYNEQF
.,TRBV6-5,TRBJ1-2,ASSNTRDTLYGYT
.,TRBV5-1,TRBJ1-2,ASSLVGNYGYT
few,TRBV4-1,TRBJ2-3,ASRDLAGGRSTDTQY
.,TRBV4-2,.,ASSQEVSGDAIPHEQY
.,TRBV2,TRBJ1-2,ASSLGQAPYGYT
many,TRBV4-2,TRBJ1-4,ASSQVEGFNEKLF
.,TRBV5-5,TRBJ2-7,ASSLGPASGNSQY
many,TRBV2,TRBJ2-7,ASNEGPMANGQY
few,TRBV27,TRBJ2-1,ASSLSLYLGDEQF
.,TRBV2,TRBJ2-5,ASSVMGLQETQY
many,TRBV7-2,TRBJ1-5,ASSPSGQPNQPQH
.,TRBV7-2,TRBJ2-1,ASSSSGSFHSYNEQF
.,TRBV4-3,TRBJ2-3,ASSQAGGAGASTDTQY
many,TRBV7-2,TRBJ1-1,ASSSVLYTEAF
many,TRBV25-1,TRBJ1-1,ASRRDGEAF
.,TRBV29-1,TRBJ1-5,SAGQGNSNQPQH
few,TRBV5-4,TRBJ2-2,ASSLYSGELF
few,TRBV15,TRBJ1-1,ATQDRGTEAF
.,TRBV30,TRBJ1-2,AWSRGRSADGYT
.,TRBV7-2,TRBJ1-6,ASSSYRGRNSPLH
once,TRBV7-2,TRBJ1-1,ASSLMTGVSTEAF
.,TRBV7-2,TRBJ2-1,ASSYRSVDVYNEQF
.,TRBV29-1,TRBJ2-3,SVGDRAGTDTQY
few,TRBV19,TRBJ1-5,ASSIGGAQPQH
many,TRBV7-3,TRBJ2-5,ASSFSSQETQY
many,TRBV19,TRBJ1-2,ASSDRGYGYT
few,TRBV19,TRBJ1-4,ASTRQGWAEKLF
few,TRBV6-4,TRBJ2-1,AISAGDGPEQF
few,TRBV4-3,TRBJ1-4,ASSHPTAEKLF
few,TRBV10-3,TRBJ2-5,AISPAFAGQETQY
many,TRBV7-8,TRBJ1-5,ASSGHQGVVGNQPQH
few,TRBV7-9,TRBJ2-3,ASSLSLAGRADTQY
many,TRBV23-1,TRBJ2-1,AGVLIRGTNNEQF
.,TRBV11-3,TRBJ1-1,ASSLDSDLNTEAF